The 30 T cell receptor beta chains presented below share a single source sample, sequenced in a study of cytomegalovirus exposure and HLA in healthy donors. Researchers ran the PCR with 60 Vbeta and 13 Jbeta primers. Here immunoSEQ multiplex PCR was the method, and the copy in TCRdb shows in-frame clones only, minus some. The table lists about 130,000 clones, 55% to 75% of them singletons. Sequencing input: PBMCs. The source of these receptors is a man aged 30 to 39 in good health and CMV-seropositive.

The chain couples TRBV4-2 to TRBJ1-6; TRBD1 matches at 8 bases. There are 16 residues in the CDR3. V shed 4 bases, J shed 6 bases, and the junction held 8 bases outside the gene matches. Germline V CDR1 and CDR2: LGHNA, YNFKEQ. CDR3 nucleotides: TGTGCCAGCAGCCCAGCCTTCGGACAGGGTAATTCACCCCTCCACTTT. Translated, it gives CASSPAFGQGNSPLHF.

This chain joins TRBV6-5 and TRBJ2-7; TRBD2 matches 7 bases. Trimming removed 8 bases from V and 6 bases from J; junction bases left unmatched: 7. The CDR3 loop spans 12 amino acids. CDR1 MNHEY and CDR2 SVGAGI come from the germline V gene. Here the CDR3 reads CASVWTSSEQYF. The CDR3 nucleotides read TGTGCCAGCGTTTGGACTAGTAGCGAGCAGTACTTC.

The DNA for the CDR3 is TGTGCCAGCAGCCTCCCCGGGACAGGGGCCTACGAGCAGTACTTC. This gives the protein CASSLPGTGAYEQYF. This rearrangement joins TRBV7-6 to TRBJ2-7; 10 nucleotides align to TRBD1. Germline trimming cut 5 bases from V and 2 bases from J; bases unmatched to any gene: 6. The CDR3 length is 15 residues. Looked up from germline, CDR1 is SGHVS and CDR2 is FNYEAQ.

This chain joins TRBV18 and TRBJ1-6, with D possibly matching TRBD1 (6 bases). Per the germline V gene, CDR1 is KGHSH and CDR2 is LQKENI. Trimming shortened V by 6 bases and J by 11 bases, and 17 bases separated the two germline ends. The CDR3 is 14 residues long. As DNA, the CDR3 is TGTGCCAGCTCCCGCCAGGGGCCAGACCCACCCCTCCACTTT. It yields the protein CASSRQGPDPPLHF. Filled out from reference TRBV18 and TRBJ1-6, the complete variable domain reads NAGVMQNPRHLVRRRGQEARLRCSPMKGHSHVYWYRQLPEEGLKFMVYLQKENIIDESGMPKERFSAEFPKEGPSILRIQQVVRGDSAAYFCASSRQGPDPPLHFGNGTRLTVT.

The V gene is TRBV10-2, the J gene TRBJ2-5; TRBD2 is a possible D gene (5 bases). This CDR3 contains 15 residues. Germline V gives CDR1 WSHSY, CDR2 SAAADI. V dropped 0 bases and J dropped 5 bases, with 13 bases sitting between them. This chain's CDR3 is CASSESLALVETQYF. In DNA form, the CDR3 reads TGCGCCAGCAGTGAGTCGCTAGCCCTCGTGGAGACCCAGTACTTC.

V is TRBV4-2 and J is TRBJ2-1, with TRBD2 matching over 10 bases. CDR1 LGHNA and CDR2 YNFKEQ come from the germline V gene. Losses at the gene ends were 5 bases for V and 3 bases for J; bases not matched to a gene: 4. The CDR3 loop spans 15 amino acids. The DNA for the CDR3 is TGTGCCAGCAGCACGCGACTAGCGGGCTACAATGAGCAGTTCTTC. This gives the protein CASSTRLAGYNEQFF.

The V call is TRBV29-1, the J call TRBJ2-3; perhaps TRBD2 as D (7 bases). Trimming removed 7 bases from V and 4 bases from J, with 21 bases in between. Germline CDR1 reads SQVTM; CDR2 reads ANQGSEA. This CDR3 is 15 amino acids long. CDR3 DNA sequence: TGCAGCGCCGGGGGCTGGGGGGGGCGGCCAGATACGCAGTATTTT. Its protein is CSAGGWGGRPDTQYF.

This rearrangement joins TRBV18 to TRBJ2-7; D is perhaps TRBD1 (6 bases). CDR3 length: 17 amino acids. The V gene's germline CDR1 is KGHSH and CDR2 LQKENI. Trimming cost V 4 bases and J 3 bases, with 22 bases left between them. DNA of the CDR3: TGTGCCAGCTCACTTACCCGACAGGTGGAAAGGATCTACGAGCAGTACTTC. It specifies CASSLTRQVERIYEQYF.

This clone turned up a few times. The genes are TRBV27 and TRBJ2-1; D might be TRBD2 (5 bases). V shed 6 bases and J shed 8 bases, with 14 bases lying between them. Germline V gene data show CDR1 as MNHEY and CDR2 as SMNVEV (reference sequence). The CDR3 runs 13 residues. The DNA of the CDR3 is TGTGCCAGCAGGCCCCGAGGAGGTTATGAGCAGTTCTTC. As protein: CASRPRGGYEQFF.

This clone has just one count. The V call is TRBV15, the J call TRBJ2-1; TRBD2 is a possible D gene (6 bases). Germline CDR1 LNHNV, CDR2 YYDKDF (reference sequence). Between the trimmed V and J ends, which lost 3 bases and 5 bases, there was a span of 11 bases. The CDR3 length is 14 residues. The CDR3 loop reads CATSRGGINNEQFF. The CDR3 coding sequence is TGTGCCACCAGCAGGGGGGGAATCAACAATGAGCAGTTCTTC.

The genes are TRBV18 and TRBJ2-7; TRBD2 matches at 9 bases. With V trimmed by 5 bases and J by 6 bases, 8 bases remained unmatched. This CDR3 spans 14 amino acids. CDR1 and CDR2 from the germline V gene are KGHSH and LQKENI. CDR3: CASSSISGRSEQYF. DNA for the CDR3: TGTGCCAGCTCAAGTATTAGCGGGAGAAGCGAGCAGTACTTC. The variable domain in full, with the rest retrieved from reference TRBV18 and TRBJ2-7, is NAGVMQNPRHLVRRRGQEARLRCSPMKGHSHVYWYRQLPEEGLKFMVYLQKENIIDESGMPKERFSAEFPKEGPSILRIQQVVRGDSAAYFCASSSISGRSEQYFGPGTRLTVT.

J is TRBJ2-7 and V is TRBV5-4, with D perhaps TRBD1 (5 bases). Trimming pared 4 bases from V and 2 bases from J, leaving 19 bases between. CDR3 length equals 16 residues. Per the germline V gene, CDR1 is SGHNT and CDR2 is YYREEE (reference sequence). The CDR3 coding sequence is TGTGCCAGCAGCCCAGCGCCGGTGGCAGGGACCTACGAGCAGTACTTC. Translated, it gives CASSPAPVAGTYEQYF.

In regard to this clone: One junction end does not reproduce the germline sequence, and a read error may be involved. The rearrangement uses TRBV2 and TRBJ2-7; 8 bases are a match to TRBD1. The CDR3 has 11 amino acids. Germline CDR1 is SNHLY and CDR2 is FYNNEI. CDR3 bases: TGTGCCAGCAGGCTTCGACAGGGGCCCATCTTC. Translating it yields CASRLRQGPIF.

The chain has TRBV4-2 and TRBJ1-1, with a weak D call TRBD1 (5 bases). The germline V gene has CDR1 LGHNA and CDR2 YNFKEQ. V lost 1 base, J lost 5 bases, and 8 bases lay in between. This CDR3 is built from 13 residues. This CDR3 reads CASSQGKGTEAFF. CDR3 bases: TGTGCCAGCAGCCAAGGGAAGGGGACTGAAGCTTTCTTT.

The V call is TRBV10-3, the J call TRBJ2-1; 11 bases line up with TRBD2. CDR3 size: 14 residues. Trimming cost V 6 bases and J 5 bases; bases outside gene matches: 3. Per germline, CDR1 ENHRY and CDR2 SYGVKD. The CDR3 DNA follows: TGTGCCATCAGGGTTAGCGGGAGGGACAATGAGCAGTTCTTC. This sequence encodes CAIRVSGRDNEQFF.

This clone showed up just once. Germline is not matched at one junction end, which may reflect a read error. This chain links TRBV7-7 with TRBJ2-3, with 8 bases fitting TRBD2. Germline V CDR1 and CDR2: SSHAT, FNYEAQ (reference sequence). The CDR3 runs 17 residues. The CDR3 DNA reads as TGTGCTAGCAGTCTAGGGGGACTAGACCCGAAGTCAGATACGCAGTATTTT. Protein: CASSLGGLDPKSDTQYF. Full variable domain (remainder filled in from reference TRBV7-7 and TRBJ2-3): GAGVSQSPRYKVTKRGQDVTLRCDPISSHATLYWYQQALGQGPEFLTYFNYEAQPDKSGLPSDRFSAERPEGSISTLTIQRTEQRDSAMYRCASSLGGLDPKSDTQYFGPGTRLTVL.

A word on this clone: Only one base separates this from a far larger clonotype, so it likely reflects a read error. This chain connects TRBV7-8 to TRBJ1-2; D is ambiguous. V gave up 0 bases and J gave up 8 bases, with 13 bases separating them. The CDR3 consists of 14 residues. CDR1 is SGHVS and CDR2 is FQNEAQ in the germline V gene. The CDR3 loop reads CASSLAVVAVGYTF. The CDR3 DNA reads TGTGCCAGCAGCTTAGCTGTGGTCGCGGTCGGCTACACCTTC.

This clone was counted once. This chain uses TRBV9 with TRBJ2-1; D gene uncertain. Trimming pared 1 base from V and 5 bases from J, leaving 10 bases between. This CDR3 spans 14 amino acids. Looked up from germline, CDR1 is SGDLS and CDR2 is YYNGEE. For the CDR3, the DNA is TGTGCCAGCAGCGTAACAGCCCCGAACAATGAGCAGTTCTTC. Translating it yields CASSVTAPNNEQFF.

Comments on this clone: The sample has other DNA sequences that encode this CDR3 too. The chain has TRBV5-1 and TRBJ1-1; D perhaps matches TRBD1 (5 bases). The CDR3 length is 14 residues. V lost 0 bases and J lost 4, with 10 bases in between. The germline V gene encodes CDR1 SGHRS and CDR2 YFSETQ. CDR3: CASSLVGGGTEAFF. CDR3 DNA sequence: TGCGCCAGCAGCTTGGTCGGGGGGGGCACTGAAGCTTTCTTT.

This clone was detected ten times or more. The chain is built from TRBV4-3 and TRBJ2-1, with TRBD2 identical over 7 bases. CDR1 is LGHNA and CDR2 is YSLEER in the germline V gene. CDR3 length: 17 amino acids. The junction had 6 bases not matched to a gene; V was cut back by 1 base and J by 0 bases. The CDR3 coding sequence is TGCGCCAGCAGCCAAGGGGACGGGAGGAGCTCCTACAATGAGCAGTTCTTC. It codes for CASSQGDGRSSYNEQFF.

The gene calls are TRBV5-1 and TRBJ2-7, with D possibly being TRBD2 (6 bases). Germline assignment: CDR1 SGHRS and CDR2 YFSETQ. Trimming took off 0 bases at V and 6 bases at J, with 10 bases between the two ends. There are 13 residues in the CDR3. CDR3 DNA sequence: TGCGCCAGCAGCTTGGGTCGGGGGTGCGAGCAGTACTTC. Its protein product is CASSLGRGCEQYF.

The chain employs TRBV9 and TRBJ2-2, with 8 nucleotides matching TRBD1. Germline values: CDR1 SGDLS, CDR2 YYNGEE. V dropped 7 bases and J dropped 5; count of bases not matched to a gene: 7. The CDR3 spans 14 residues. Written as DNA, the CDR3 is TGTGCCAGCCGACAGGGGACCAATACCGGGGAGCTGTTTTTT. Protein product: CASRQGTNTGELFF.

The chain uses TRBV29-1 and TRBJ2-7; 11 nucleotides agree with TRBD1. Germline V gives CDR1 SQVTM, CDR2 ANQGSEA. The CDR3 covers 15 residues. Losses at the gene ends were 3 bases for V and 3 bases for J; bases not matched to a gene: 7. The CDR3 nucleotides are TGCAGCGTTGAGAAATCCGGGACAGGGGGCTACGAGCAGTACTTC. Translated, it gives CSVEKSGTGGYEQYF.

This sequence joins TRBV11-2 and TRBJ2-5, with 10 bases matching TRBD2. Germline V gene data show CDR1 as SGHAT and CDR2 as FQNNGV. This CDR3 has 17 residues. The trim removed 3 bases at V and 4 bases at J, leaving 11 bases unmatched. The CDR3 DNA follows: TGTGCCAGCAGCTTGGACCCTAGCGGGAGTACGGCAGAGACCCAGTACTTC. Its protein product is CASSLDPSGSTAETQYF.

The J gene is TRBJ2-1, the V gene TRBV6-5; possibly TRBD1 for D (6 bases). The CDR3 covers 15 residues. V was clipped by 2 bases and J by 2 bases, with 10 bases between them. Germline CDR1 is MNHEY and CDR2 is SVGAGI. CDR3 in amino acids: CASSYQGLPYNEQFF. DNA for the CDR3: TGTGCCAGCAGTTACCAGGGGTTACCCTACAATGAGCAGTTCTTC.

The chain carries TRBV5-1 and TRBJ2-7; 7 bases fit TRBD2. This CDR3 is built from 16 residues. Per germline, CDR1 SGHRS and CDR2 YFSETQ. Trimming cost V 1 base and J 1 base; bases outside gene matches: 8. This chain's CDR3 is CASSLYGAGSSYEQYF. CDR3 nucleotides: TGCGCCAGCAGCTTGTATGGAGCGGGGTCTTCCTACGAGCAGTACTTC.

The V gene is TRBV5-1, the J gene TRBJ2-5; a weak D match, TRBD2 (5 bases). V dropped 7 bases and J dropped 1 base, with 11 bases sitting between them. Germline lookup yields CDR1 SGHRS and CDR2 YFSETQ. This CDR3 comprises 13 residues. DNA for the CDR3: TGCGCCAGCGGGAGAGCGAGCCAAGAGACCCAGTACTTC. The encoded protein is CASGRASQETQYF.

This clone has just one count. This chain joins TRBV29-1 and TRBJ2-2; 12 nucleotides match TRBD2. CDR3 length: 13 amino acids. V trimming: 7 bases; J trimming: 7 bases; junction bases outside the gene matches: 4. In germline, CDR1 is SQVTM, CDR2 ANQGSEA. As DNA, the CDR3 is TGCAGCGGACTAGCGGGGGAGGTCGGGGAGCTGTTTTTT. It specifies CSGLAGEVGELFF.

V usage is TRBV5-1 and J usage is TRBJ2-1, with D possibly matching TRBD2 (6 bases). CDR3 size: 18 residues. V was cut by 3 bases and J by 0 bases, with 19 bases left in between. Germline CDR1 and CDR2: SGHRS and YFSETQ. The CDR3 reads CASSSIYSSAISYNEQFF. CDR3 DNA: TGCGCCAGCAGCTCTATCTATTCTAGCGCTATCTCCTACAATGAGCAGTTCTTC. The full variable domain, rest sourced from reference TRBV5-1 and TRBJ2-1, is KAGVTQTPRYLIKTRGQQVTLSCSPISGHRSVSWYQQTPGQGLQFLFEYFSETQRNKGNFPGRFSGRQFSNSRSEMNVSTLELGDSALYLCASSSIYSSAISYNEQFFGPGTRLTVL.

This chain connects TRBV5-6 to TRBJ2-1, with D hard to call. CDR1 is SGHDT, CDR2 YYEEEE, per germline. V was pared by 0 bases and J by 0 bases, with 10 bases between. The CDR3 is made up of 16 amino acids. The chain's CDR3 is CASSLVALSSYNEQFF. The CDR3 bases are TGTGCCAGCAGCTTGGTAGCTCTCAGCTCCTACAATGAGCAGTTCTTC.